These 15 T cell receptor gamma chains were all obtained from the same sample, sequenced in a study of gamma-delta T cells after stem cell transplantation. TCRdb redid the clone calls on the RT-PCR reads with CATT. This table holds 900 to 950 gamma-chain clones, 25% to 35% found once. The specimen was gamma-delta T cells. Receptors originate from a human donor. It is not recorded whose cells these are; they may come from a transplant donor.

The chain uses TRGV9 and TRGJP2. The J gene comes from matching the DNA to germline here; TCRdb lacks it. The ends lost 0 bases at V and 6 bases at J; junction bases unmatched: 10. This CDR3 spans 16 amino acids. Germline V gives CDR1 GITISATS, CDR2 ISYDGTV (reference sequence). The CDR3 nucleotides read TGTGCCTTGTGGGAGGTGGTCCCGGGTGGTGATTGGATCAAGACGTTT. Amino acid sequence: CALWEVVPGGDWIKTF.

The chain recombines TRGV9 with TRGJP. The J gene, not given by TCRdb, was assigned here from a germline match of the nucleotide sequence. J lost 5 bases, V lost 0 bases, and 4 bases had no gene match. There are 17 residues in the CDR3. The germline gives CDR1 GITISATS, CDR2 ISYDGTV (reference sequence). The CDR3 spells CALWEVVKELGKKIKVF. CDR3 nucleotides: TGTGCCTTGTGGGAGGTGGTTAAAGAGTTGGGCAAAAAAATCAAGGTATTT.

By sample share, this clone is large. The V gene is TRGV9, the J gene TRGJP. No J gene was available from TCRdb, and it was assigned here by a germline match of the DNA. Looked up from germline, CDR1 is GITISATS and CDR2 is ISYDGTV (reference sequence). This CDR3 is built from 20 residues. J was trimmed by 4 bases and V by 0 bases; bases with no gene match: 12. CDR3 nucleotides: TGTGCCTTGTGGGAGGTGCCGGTTGGGGTACAAGAGTTGGGCAAAAAAATCAAGGTATTT. Encoded protein: CALWEVPVGVQELGKKIKVF.

Concerning this clone itself: A read error may be the cause here, since a much bigger clone is one base away. The J segment was not called; the V segment is TRGV8. This CDR3 is built from 10 residues. Germline CDR1 is VENAVY and CDR2 is YDSYNSRV. This chain's CDR3 is CATWNNKELF. The DNA of the CDR3 is TGTGCCACCTGGAACAATAAGGAACTCTTT.

Concerning this clone: With a much larger clone just one base away, this may be a read error. The chain uses TRGV9 and TRGJP. Since TCRdb gives no J gene, matching the DNA to germline was used here to assign it. The germline V gene encodes CDR1 GITISATS and CDR2 ISYDGTV (reference sequence). J was trimmed by 6 bases and V by 1 base; bases with no gene match: 6. The CDR3 spans 17 residues. CDR3 sequence: CALWEVPPELGKKIKVF. In DNA form, the CDR3 reads TGTGCCTTGTGGGAGGTCCCCCCAGAGTTGGGCAAAAAAATCAAGGTATTT.

J is TRGJ1 or TRGJ2 and V is TRGV2. In the absence of a J gene in TCRdb, the DNA was matched to germline to assign it here. CDR3 length: 12 amino acids. J gave up 9 bases and V 4 bases, and 9 bases lay outside the gene matches. CDR1 is EGSNGY, CDR2 YDSYNSKV, per germline. In DNA form, the CDR3 reads TGTGCCACCTGGGATCAGGTAGGTAAGAAACTCTTT. It encodes CATWDQVGKKLF.

By frequency in the sample, this clone is large (0.1 to 1%). Other nucleotide sequences in the sample specify the same CDR3. J is TRGJP and V is TRGV9. TCRdb lists no J gene, so it was determined here by aligning the DNA to germline. Losses at the gene ends were 0 bases for V and 6 bases for J; bases not matched to a gene: 2. The CDR3 loop spans 16 amino acids. CDR1 is GITISATS and CDR2 is ISYDGTV in the germline V gene (reference sequence). CDR3 in amino acids: CALWEVLELGKKIKVF. The CDR3 region has the DNA TGTGCCTTGTGGGAGGTGTTAGAGTTGGGCAAAAAAATCAAGGTATTT.

This clone rates as large. The chain employs TRGV9 and TRGJ1 or TRGJ2. No J gene is reported in TCRdb; it was inferred here by comparing the DNA with germline. The CDR3 covers 11 residues. Germline V gives CDR1 GITISATS, CDR2 ISYDGTV (reference sequence). V trimming: 0 bases; J trimming: 10 bases; junction bases outside the gene matches: 3. CDR3 protein: CALWEVGKKLF. CDR3 in DNA: TGTGCCTTGTGGGAGGTGGGGAAGAAACTCTTT.

This clone qualifies as large (0.1 to 1%). The identical CDR3 is also encoded by other nucleotide sequences in the sample. The chain employs TRGV9 and TRGJP. TCRdb gives no J gene; it was assigned here by matching the DNA to germline. Germline CDR1 reads GITISATS; CDR2 reads ISYDGTV (reference sequence). The CDR3 totals 16 residues. The J segment lost 7 bases and the V segment lost 0 bases, leaving 3 bases of the junction unmatched. CDR3 region: CALWEVGELGKKIKVF. CDR3 nucleotide sequence: TGTGCCTTGTGGGAGGTGGGCGAGTTGGGCAAAAAAATCAAGGTATTT.

Comments on this clone: Distinct nucleotide sequences in the sample also encode this CDR3. The V and J genes are TRGV9 and TRGJP. No J segment appears in TCRdb, so it was assigned here by matching the sequence to germline. CDR1 and CDR2 from the germline V gene are GITISATS and ISYDGTV (reference sequence). This CDR3 is built from 16 residues. After removal of 6 bases from V and 7 bases from J, the junction contained 9 bases not matched to a gene. CDR3 loop: CALWYSWELGKKIKVF. The CDR3 coding sequence is TGTGCCTTGTGGTATTCTTGGGAGTTGGGCAAAAAAATCAAGGTATTT.

In the case of this clone: With only one base between it and a far larger clone, this is likely a read error. No DNA is shown, since the ends of the CDR3 on it are uncertain; the CDR3 is the one TCRdb lists. The V gene call is TRGV3, and the J gene call is absent. The CDR3 length equals 34 residues, ends included. The germline gives CDR1 VTNTFY, CDR2 YDVSTARD (reference sequence). The chain's CDR3 is CATRPLLRPFIIRNSLAVEQHLLLQVSIGRIQHF.

This clone was seen a handful of times. Other DNA sequences in this specimen translate into the identical CDR3. This chain's CDR3 is CALWEAELGKKIKVF. The CDR3, as DNA: TGTGCCTTGTGGGAGGCTGAGTTGGGCAAAAAAATCAAGGTATTT. The V and J genes are TRGV9 and TRGJP. Matching the DNA to germline supplied the J gene, which TCRdb does not give. The CDR3 runs to 15 residues. In germline, CDR1 is GITISATS, CDR2 ISYDGTV (reference sequence). V trimming: 2 bases; J trimming: 7 bases; junction bases outside the gene matches: 2.

In this sample, this clone turned up a few times. Being one base from a much bigger clone, this may be a read error. Other DNA sequences in this sample translate to the same CDR3. The rearrangement links TRGV9 to TRGJP. The J gene is not listed in TCRdb, so it was assigned here from a DNA match to germline. CDR1 is GITISATS, CDR2 ISYDGTV, per germline (reference sequence). This CDR3 has 17 amino acids. The V gene end was trimmed by 0 bases and the J gene end by 6 bases; junction bases not matched to a gene: 5. The DNA of the CDR3 is TGTGCCTTGTGGGAGGTGCGGGGAGAGTTGGGCAAAAAAATCAAGGTATTT. Translated, it gives CALWEVRGELGKKIKVF.

This clone occurred a few times. The chain carries TRGV9 and TRGJ1 or TRGJ2. The J gene, absent from TCRdb, was called here by matching the DNA to germline. After removal of 2 bases from V and 6 bases from J, the junction contained 1 base not matched to a gene. CDR1 is GITISATS, CDR2 ISYDGTV, per germline (reference sequence). The CDR3 is 11 residues long. The CDR3 nucleotides read TGTGCCTTGTGGGAGGGTTATAAGAAACTCTTT. It is translated as CALWEGYKKLF.

This clone was seen more than once but under ten times. The same CDR3 can be traced to other DNA sequences in this sample. The chain carries TRGV9 and TRGJP. TCRdb lists no J gene, so it was determined here by aligning the DNA to germline. The V gene end was trimmed by 0 bases and the J gene end by 7 bases; junction bases not matched to a gene: 6. The CDR3 contains 17 residues. Germline V CDR1 and CDR2: GITISATS, ISYDGTV (reference sequence). CDR3 bases: TGTGCCTTGTGGGAGGTGCAGTGGGAGTTGGGCAAAAAAATCAAGGTATTT. Residues: CALWEVQWELGKKIKVF.